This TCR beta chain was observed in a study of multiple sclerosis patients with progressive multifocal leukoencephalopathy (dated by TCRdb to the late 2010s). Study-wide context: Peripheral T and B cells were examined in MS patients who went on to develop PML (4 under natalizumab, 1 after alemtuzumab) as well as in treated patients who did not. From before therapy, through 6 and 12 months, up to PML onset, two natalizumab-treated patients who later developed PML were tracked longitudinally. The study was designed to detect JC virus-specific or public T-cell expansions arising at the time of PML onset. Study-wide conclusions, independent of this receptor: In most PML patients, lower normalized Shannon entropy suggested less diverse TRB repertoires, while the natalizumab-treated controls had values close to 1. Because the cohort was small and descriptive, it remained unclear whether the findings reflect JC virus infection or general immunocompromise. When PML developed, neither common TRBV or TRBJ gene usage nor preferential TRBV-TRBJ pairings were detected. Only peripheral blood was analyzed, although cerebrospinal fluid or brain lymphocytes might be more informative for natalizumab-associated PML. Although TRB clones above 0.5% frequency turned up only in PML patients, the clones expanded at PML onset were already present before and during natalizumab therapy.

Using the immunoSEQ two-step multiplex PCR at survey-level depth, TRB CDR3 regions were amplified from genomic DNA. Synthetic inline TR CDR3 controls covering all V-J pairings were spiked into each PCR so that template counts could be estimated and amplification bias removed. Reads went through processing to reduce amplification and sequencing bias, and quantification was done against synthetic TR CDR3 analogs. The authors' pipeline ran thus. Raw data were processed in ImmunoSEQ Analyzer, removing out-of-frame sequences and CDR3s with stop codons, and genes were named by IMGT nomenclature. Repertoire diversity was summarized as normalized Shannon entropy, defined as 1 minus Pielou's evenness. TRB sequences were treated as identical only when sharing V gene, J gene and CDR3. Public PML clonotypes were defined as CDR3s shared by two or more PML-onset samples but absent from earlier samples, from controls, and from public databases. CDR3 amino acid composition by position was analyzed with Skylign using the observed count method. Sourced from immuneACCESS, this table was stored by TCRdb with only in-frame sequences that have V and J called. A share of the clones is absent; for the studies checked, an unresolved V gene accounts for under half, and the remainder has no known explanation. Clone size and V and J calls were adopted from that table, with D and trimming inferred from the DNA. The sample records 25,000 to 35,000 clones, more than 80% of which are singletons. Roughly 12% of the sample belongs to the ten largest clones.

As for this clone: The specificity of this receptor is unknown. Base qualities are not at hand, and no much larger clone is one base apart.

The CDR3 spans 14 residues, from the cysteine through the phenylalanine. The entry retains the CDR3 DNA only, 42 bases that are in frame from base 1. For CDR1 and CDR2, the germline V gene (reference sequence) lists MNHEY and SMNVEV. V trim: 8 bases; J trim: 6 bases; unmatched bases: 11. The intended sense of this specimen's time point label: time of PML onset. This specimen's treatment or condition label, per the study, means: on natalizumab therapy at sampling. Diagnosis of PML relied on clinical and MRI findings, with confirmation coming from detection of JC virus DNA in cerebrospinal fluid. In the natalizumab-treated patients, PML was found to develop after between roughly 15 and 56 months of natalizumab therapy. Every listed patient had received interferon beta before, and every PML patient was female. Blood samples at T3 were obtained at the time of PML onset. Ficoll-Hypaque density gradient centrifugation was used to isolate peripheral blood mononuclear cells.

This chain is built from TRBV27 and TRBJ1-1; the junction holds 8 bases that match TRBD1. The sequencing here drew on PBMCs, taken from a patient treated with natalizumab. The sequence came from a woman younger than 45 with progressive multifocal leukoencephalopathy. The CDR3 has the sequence CASGPPGGRAEAFF. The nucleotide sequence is TGTGCCAGCGGCCCCCCAGGGGGCCGGGCTGAAGCTTTCTTT.